What follows is one TCR beta chain and its context. Antigen: not known. This entry belongs to a study of PD-1 blockade in classical Hodgkin lymphoma. In the study overall: Administration of nivolumab to patients was at 3 mg/kg intravenously every 2 weeks. Study conclusions and caveats: Sources of repertoire differences remain undefined, possibly disease activity or prior therapy. Baseline TCR diversity was reportedly lower in newly diagnosed patients than healthy donors.

Produced via immunoSEQ multiplex PCR; TCRdb's table is partial and in-frame only. Of around 40,000 clones in the sample, about three quarters were seen once. Time point: cycle 4 day 1 (C4D1), after less than 7 weeks of nivolumab. No patient escaped relapse after autologous stem cell transplantation, and brentuximab vedotin exposure varied. This CDR3 comprises 15 residues. The V end was cut by 5 bases, the J end by 5 bases, with 18 bases between. CDR1 and CDR2 from the germline V gene are MNHEY and SMNVEV (reference sequence). The specimen comprised peripheral blood mononuclear cells (PBMCs), sampled before the fourth cycle of nivolumab. This clonotype was obtained from a human donor with classical Hodgkin lymphoma. The V call is TRBV27, the J call TRBJ2-5; D is possibly TRBD1 (6 bases). The CDR3 DNA follows: TGTGCCAGCAGTCCCACGACAGGATTCTTTGAGACCCAGTACTTC. It encodes CASSPTTGFFETQYF.